The clone carrying this T cell receptor (beta chain) appeared once. The antigen remains undetermined. The data derive from a study of vaccination effects on CD4 cells after COVID-19. Profiling relied on immunoSEQ multiplex PCR, and the TCRdb table lists in-frame clones only, not all of them. The sample gives 29,000 or so clones, around 74% of which show up once; roughly a sixth is in the top ten. The ViraFEST assay expanded antigen-specific CD4+ T cells with viral peptide pools before sequencing. Cultured cells yielded isolated CD4+ T cells after 10 days. Each participant received a vaccine that was either BNT162b2 or mRNA-1273, given as two doses. Germline V gives CDR1 SGHTS, CDR2 YDEGEE. The CDR3 contains 15 residues. Trimming shortened V by 0 bases and J by 9 bases, and 13 bases separated the two germline ends.

This specimen consisted of CD4+ T cells from PBMCs cultured with HCoV-OC43 spike peptides, obtained after COVID-19 vaccination. Regarding subset: HCoV-OC43 spike overlapping peptide pool stimulation. The chain links TRBV5-8 to TRBJ1-6; D may be TRBD1 (6 bases). The receptor was derived from a human donor who received a COVID-19 vaccine. Here the CDR3 DNA reads TGTGCCAGCAGCTTGGCCGTACAGGGAAGTTCACCCCTCCACTTT. Translation: CASSLAVQGSSPLHF.